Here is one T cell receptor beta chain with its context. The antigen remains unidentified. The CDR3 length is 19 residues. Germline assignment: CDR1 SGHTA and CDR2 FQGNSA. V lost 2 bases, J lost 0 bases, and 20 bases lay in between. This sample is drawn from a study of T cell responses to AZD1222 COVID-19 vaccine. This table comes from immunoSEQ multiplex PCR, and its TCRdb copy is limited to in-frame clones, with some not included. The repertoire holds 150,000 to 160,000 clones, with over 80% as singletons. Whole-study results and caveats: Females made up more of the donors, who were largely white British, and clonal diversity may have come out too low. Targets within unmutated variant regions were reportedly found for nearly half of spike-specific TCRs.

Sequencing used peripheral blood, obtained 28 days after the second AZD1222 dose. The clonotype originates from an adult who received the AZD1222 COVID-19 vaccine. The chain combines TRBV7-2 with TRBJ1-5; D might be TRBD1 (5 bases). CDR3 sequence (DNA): TGTGCCAGCAGCTTATCTATACCCGGTGGGGGGTCTAGCAATCAGCCCCAGCATTTT. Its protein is CASSLSIPGGGSSNQPQHF.